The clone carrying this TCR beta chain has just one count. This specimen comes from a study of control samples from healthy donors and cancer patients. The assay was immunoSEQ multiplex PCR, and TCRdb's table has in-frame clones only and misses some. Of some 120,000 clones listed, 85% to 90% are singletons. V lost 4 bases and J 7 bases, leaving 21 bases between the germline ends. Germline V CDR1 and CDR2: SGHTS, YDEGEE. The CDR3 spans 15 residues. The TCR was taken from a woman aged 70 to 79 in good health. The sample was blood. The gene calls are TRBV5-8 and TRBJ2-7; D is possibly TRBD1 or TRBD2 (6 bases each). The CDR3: CASSPVGARGREQYF. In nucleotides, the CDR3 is TGTGCCAGCAGCCCGGTGGGGGCGCGGGGCAGGGAGCAGTACTTC.